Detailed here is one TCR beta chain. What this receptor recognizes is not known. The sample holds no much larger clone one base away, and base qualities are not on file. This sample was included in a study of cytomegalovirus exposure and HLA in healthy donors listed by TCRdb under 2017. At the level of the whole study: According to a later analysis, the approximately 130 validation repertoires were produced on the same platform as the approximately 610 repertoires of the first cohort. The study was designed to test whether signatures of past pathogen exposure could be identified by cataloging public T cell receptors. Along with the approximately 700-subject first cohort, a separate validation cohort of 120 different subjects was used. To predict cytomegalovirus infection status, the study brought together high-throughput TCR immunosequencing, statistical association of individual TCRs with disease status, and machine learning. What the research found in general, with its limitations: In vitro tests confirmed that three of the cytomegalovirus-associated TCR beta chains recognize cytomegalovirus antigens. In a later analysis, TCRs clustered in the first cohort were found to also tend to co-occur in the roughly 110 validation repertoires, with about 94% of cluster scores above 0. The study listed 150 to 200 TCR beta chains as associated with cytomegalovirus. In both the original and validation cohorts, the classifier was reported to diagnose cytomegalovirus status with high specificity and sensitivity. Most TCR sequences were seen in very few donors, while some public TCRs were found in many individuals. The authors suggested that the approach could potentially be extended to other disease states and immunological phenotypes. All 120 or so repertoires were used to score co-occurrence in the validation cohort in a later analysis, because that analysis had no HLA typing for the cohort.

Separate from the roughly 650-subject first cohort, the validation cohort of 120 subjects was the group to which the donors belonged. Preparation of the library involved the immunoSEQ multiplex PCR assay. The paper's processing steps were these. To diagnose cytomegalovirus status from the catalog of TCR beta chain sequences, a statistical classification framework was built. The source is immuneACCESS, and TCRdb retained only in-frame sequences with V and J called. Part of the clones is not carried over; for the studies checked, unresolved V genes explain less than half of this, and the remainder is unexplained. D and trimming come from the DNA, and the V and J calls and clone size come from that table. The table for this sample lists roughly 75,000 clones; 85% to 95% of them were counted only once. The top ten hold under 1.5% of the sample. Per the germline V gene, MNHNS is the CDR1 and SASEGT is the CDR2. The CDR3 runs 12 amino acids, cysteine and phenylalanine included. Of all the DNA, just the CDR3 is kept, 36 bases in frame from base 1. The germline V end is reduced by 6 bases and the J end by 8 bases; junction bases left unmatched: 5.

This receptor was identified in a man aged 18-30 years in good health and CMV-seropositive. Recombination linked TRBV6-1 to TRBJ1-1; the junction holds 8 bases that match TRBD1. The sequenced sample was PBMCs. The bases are TGTGCCAGCAGCGCACAGGGGGGGGAAGCTTTCTTT. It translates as CASSAQGGEAFF.